This T cell receptor beta chain stems from a study of cytomegalovirus exposure and HLA in healthy donors. About the study: The roughly 700 first-cohort repertoires shared a platform with the approximately 110 validation repertoires, as reported in a later analysis.

Produced via immunoSEQ multiplex PCR; TCRdb's table is partial and in-frame only. The data contain roughly 200,000 clones, approximately 89% of them seen just once; the ten biggest clones take up about 7.2%. In germline, CDR1 is MNHEY, CDR2 SMNVEV (reference sequence). CDR3 size: 15 residues. Trimming left V 1 base short and J 0 bases short, with 7 bases between. Sequenced input: PBMCs. The origin of this receptor is a man aged 25 to 40 in good health and CMV-seropositive. The chain recombines TRBV27 with TRBJ1-5; D perhaps matches TRBD1 (5 bases). Written as DNA, the CDR3 is TGTGCCAGCAGTTTATGGGGGAATAGCAATCAGCCCCAGCATTTT. It encodes CASSLWGNSNQPQHF.